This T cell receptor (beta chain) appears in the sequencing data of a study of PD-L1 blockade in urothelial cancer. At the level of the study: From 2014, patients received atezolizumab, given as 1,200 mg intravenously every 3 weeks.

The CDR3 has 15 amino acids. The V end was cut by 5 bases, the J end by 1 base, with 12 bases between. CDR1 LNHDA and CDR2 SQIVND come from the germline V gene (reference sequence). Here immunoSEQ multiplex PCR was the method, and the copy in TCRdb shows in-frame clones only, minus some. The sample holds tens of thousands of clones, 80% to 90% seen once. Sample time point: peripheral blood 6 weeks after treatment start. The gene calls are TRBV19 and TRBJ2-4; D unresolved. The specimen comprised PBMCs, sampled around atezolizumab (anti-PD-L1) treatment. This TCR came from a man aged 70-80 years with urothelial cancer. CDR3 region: CASSASVIAKNIQYF. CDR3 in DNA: TGTGCCAGTAGTGCCTCAGTAATCGCCAAAAACATTCAGTACTTC. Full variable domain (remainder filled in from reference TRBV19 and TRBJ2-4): DGGITQSPKYLFRKEGQNVTLSCEQNLNHDAMYWYRQDPGQGLRLIYYSQIVNDFQKGDIAEGYSVSREKKESFPLTVTSAQKNPTAFYLCASSASVIAKNIQYFGAGTRLSVL.